A single sample gave rise to the 30 T cell receptor beta chains below, sequenced in a study of blood T cell repertoires in COVID-19. The assay was immunoSEQ multiplex PCR, and TCRdb's table has in-frame clones only and misses some. This sample has 150,000 or so clones; around 85% occur once, and the top ten carry about 1.2%. Sequenced material: peripheral blood. These TCRs come from a man aged 55 to 69 who had recovered from COVID-19.

The gene calls are TRBV5-1 and TRBJ2-5; perhaps TRBD2 as D (6 bases). The CDR3 extends over 14 amino acids. The V end lost 4 bases, the J end lost 2 bases, and 12 bases lay between the germline ends. CDR1 and CDR2 (germline): SGHRS, YFSETQ. The CDR3 region is CASSLGTVQETQYF. DNA for the CDR3: TGCGCCAGCAGCCTCGGGACTGTGCAAGAGACCCAGTACTTC.

The chain couples TRBV30 to TRBJ1-1, with 8 bases lining up with TRBD1. This CDR3 is built from 14 residues. CDR1 and CDR2 from the germline V gene are GTSNPN and SVGIG (reference sequence). After removal of 3 bases from V and 3 bases from J, the junction contained 6 bases not matched to a gene. The CDR3 DNA reads TGTGCCTGGAGCCTGCGGGACAGGTACACTGAAGCTTTCTTT. This codes for CAWSLRDRYTEAFF.

The chain joins TRBV9 to TRBJ2-1; 10 bases map to TRBD2. Germline assignment: CDR1 SGDLS and CDR2 YYNGEE. With V trimmed by 7 bases and J by 3 bases, 7 bases remained unmatched. The CDR3 runs to 15 residues. The CDR3 DNA follows: TGTGCCAGCCAGAGCGGGGGGGCTAGCTACAATGAGCAGTTCTTC. This sequence encodes CASQSGGASYNEQFF.

This chain uses TRBV6-2 or TRBV6-3 with TRBJ2-5; TRBD2 matches at 11 bases. CDR3 size: 17 residues. Germline V lookup: CDR1 MNHEY, CDR2 SVGEGT. V was clipped by 2 bases and J by 2 bases; unmatched bases: 7. The DNA for the CDR3 is TGTGCCAGCAGTTACGTGCTAGCGGGGGGTGAACAAGAGACCCAGTACTTC. Amino acids: CASSYVLAGGEQETQYF.

The chain employs TRBV24-1 and TRBJ2-5; 11 bases are a match to TRBD2. V lost 4 bases and J lost 3; bases outside the gene matches: 6. CDR3 length equals 16 residues. The germline V gene encodes CDR1 KGHDR and CDR2 SFDVKD. The CDR3 region is CATSELTSGVKETQYF. In DNA form, the CDR3 reads TGTGCCACCAGTGAGTTGACTAGCGGGGTAAAAGAGACCCAGTACTTC.

The chain combines TRBV7-2 with TRBJ1-2; tentative D call: TRBD1 (6 bases). Trimming stripped 5 bases from V and 0 bases from J, with 19 bases between. Per the germline V gene, CDR1 is SGHTA and CDR2 is FQGNSA. This CDR3 has 17 amino acids. This CDR3 is CASSPAQGNLANYGYTF. CDR3 in DNA: TGTGCCAGCAGCCCCGCTCAGGGGAACCTAGCTAACTATGGCTACACCTTC.

This sequence joins TRBV5-1 and TRBJ1-4, with 7 bases fitting TRBD1. The CDR3 has 14 residues. V was pared by 4 bases and J by 8 bases, with 8 bases of the junction left unmatched. Germline lookup yields CDR1 SGHRS and CDR2 YFSETQ. The CDR3 DNA sequence: TGCGCCAGCAGCCAAGGGACAGTCAGGGAAAAACTGTTTTTT. Its translation: CASSQGTVREKLFF.

The chain combines TRBV5-5 with TRBJ1-2, with TRBD1 identical over 8 bases. The CDR3 runs 15 residues. The V gene's germline CDR1 is SGHKS and CDR2 YYEKEE (reference sequence). V trimming: 0 bases; J trimming: 5 bases; junction bases outside the gene matches: 6. CDR3: CASSLGVTGEYGYTF. As DNA, the CDR3 is TGTGCCAGCAGCTTGGGGGTGACAGGGGAATATGGCTACACCTTC. Full variable domain (rest looked up from reference TRBV5-5 and TRBJ1-2): DAGVTQSPTHLIKTRGQQVTLRCSPISGHKSVSWYQQVLGQGPQFIFQYYEKEERGRGNFPDRFSARQFPNYSSELNVNALLLGDSALYLCASSLGVTGEYGYTFGSGTRLTVV.

The chain carries TRBV10-3 and TRBJ1-5, with D hard to call. V lost 6 bases and J lost 7, with 10 bases in between. The CDR3 is 12 residues long. CDR1 is ENHRY, CDR2 SYGVKD, per germline. As DNA, the CDR3 is TGTGCCATCAGCCCCAACAACCAGCCCCAGCATTTT. It translates to CAISPNNQPQHF.

The chain combines TRBV7-6 with TRBJ2-3, with D perhaps matching TRBD2 (6 bases). This CDR3 region has 15 residues. From germline, CDR1 is SGHVS and CDR2 FNYEAQ. With 6 bases removed from V and 2 bases from J, the gap between germline ends came to 15 bases. The CDR3 protein is CASSPTGTFTDTQYF. CDR3 in DNA: TGTGCCAGCAGTCCCACCGGGACTTTCACAGATACGCAGTATTTT. The complete variable domain, with remaining parts taken from reference TRBV7-6 and TRBJ2-3, reads GAGVSQSPRYKVTKRGQDVALRCDPISGHVSLYWYRQALGQGPEFLTYFNYEAQQDKSGLPNDRFSAERPEGSISTLTIQRTEQRDSAMYRCASSPTGTFTDTQYFGPGTRLTVL.

V gene TRBV12-3 or TRBV12-4 combines with J gene TRBJ1-3; D call uncertain. Between the trimmed V and J ends, which lost 6 bases and 5 bases, there was a span of 5 bases. The CDR3 totals 11 residues. CDR3 sequence (DNA): TGTGCCAGCAGACAGAGAAACACCATATATTTT. Protein: CASRQRNTIYF.

This chain connects TRBV11-2 to TRBJ2-7, with 11 nucleotides matching TRBD1. J lost 4 bases, V lost 4 bases, and 6 bases had no gene match. The CDR3 loop spans 15 amino acids. Germline-derived CDR1 and CDR2 are SGHAT and FQNNGV. CDR3 nucleotide sequence: TGTGCCAGCAGCTCTACCGGGACAGGGGGTTACGAGCAGTACTTC. Its translation: CASSSTGTGGYEQYF.

This clone was seen a few times. The chain links TRBV5-4 to TRBJ2-2; TRBD2 aligns across 12 bases. Per germline, CDR1 SGHNT and CDR2 YYREEE (reference sequence). The V and J ends lost 4 bases and 4 bases, in that order; junction bases with no gene match: 8. The CDR3 extends over 17 amino acids. CDR3 amino acids: CASSPDPSGGATGELFF. The CDR3 DNA is TGTGCCAGCAGCCCGGATCCTAGCGGGGGGGCCACCGGGGAGCTGTTTTTT.

This CDR3 reads CASSLISGGAYNEQFF. The CDR3 DNA reads TGTGCCAGCAGCTTAATCTCGGGGGGCGCGTACAATGAGCAGTTCTTC. The chain links TRBV7-3 to TRBJ2-1; maybe TRBD2 (7 bases). Germline assignment: CDR1 SGHTA and CDR2 FQGTGA. Deletions cut 1 base from V and 4 bases from J, with 14 bases between. The CDR3 length is 16 residues.

The chain employs TRBV7-3 and TRBJ2-5; 11 bases match TRBD1. The germline V gene encodes CDR1 SGHTA and CDR2 FQGTGA. This CDR3 comprises 16 residues. V lost 6 bases, J lost 0 bases, and 6 bases stayed unmatched. CDR3 region: CASSLGTGGYQETQYF. The CDR3, as DNA: TGTGCCAGCAGTTTGGGGACAGGGGGGTACCAAGAGACCCAGTACTTC.

The gene calls are TRBV5-1 and TRBJ2-3, with TRBD2 identical over 10 bases. The V gene's germline CDR1 is SGHRS and CDR2 YFSETQ. V dropped 1 base and J dropped 5; count of bases not matched to a gene: 7. This CDR3 comprises 16 residues. CDR3 residues: CASSLSPSGGQDTQYF. The CDR3 DNA is TGCGCCAGCAGCTTGTCCCCTAGCGGGGGTCAAGATACGCAGTATTTT.

This chain connects TRBV5-6 to TRBJ1-1, with 7 bases that match TRBD1. This CDR3 is 13 amino acids long. V trimming: 1 base; J trimming: 6 bases; junction bases outside the gene matches: 3. The germline V gene has CDR1 SGHDT and CDR2 YYEEEE. The CDR3 DNA reads TGTGCCAGCAGCTTGTCAGACAGGGCTGAAGCTTTCTTT. Its protein is CASSLSDRAEAFF.

The genes are TRBV5-5 and TRBJ1-4; possibly TRBD1 for D (6 bases). This CDR3 has 14 residues. The V gene lost 1 base and the J gene lost 5 bases, with 9 bases spanning the gap. CDR1 SGHKS and CDR2 YYEKEE come from the germline V gene (reference sequence). CDR3 in amino acids: CASSLQGINEKLFF. CDR3 nucleotides: TGTGCCAGCAGCTTGCAGGGGATCAATGAAAAACTGTTTTTT. The full variable domain, rest sourced from reference TRBV5-5 and TRBJ1-4, is DAGVTQSPTHLIKTRGQQVTLRCSPISGHKSVSWYQQVLGQGPQFIFQYYEKEERGRGNFPDRFSARQFPNYSSELNVNALLLGDSALYLCASSLQGINEKLFFGSGTQLSVL.

This clone was observed once. V is TRBV6-5 and J is TRBJ2-1; the match to TRBD1 covers 11 bases. J was trimmed by 7 bases and V by 8 bases; bases with no gene match: 7. The CDR3 length is 14 residues. Germline V CDR1 and CDR2: MNHEY, SVGAGI. This chain's CDR3 is CASRGTGGDNEQFF. CDR3 DNA sequence: TGTGCCAGCCGGGGGACAGGGGGGGATAATGAGCAGTTCTTC.

To note about this clone: Other DNA sequences of this sample code for an identical CDR3. The J gene is TRBJ2-3, the V gene TRBV9; D is uncertain. The CDR3 runs 12 residues. The ends were cut back, 0 bases at V and 6 bases at J, with 5 bases in the middle. The germline gives CDR1 SGDLS, CDR2 YYNGEE. The CDR3, as DNA: TGTGCCAGCAGCGTAGGCAGGGATACGCAGTATTTT. Protein sequence: CASSVGRDTQYF.

The chain carries TRBV5-6 and TRBJ2-7, with a weak D call TRBD2 (6 bases). Trimming removed 4 bases at V and 2 bases at J, with 13 bases between. This CDR3 is 14 amino acids long. Germline V gene data show CDR1 as SGHDT and CDR2 as YYEEEE. The CDR3 DNA reads as TGTGCCAGCAGCAGGGACTCTTTAACCTACGAGCAGTACTTC. Protein product: CASSRDSLTYEQYF.

This clone was picked up one time. The chain carries TRBV6-5 and TRBJ1-1; D remains unclear. The CDR3 has 14 amino acids. CDR1 is MNHEY and CDR2 is SVGAGI in the germline V gene. V dropped 5 bases and J dropped 1 base, with 11 bases sitting between them. The CDR3 here is CASSLRGGNTEAFF. The CDR3 DNA reads as TGTGCCAGCAGTCTACGTGGTGGGAACACTGAAGCTTTCTTT.

The chain couples TRBV2 to TRBJ2-1, with D uncertain. The length of the CDR3 is 14 residues. The V end lost 7 bases, the J end lost 0 bases, and 10 bases lay between the germline ends. Germline loops: CDR1 SNHLY, CDR2 FYNNEI. This CDR3 reads CASTDISSYNEQFF. For the CDR3, the DNA is TGTGCCAGCACTGATATTAGCTCCTACAATGAGCAGTTCTTC.

The V gene is TRBV30, the J gene TRBJ1-3; possibly TRBD1 for D (6 bases). Trimming shortened V by 4 bases and J by 0 bases, and 7 bases separated the two germline ends. There are 13 residues in the CDR3. Germline CDR1 GTSNPN, CDR2 SVGIG (reference sequence). This CDR3 reads CAWNRDSGNTIYF. The CDR3 DNA reads TGTGCCTGGAACAGGGACTCTGGAAACACCATATATTTT.

The V call is TRBV2, the J call TRBJ1-2; no clear D gene. The CDR3 length is 15 residues. V gave up 3 bases and J gave up 0 bases, with 11 bases separating them. Germline CDR1 and CDR2: SNHLY and FYNNEI. The CDR3 DNA reads TGTGCCAGCAGTGAGGGAGGAATAGCTAACTATGGCTACACCTTC. Translation: CASSEGGIANYGYTF.

The J gene is TRBJ1-1, the V gene TRBV11-3, with 7 bases fitting TRBD1. This CDR3 region has 14 residues. V gave up 3 bases and J gave up 3 bases; unmatched junction bases: 4. Germline V lookup: CDR1 SGHNT, CDR2 YENEEA. The CDR3 sequence is CASSLGTGDTEAFF. Here the CDR3 DNA reads TGTGCCAGCAGCTTGGGCACAGGGGACACTGAAGCTTTCTTT. Using reference TRBV11-3 and TRBJ1-1 for the parts outside the CDR3, the full variable domain is EAGVVQSPRYKIIEKKQPVAFWCNPISGHNTLYWYLQNLGQGPELLIRYENEEAVDDSQLPKDRFSAERLKGVDSTLKIQPAELGDSAVYLCASSLGTGDTEAFFGQGTRLTVV.

The chain joins TRBV5-1 to TRBJ1-4, with TRBD1 matching over 7 bases. Germline assignment: CDR1 SGHRS and CDR2 YFSETQ. After removal of 4 bases from V and 10 bases from J, the junction contained 10 bases not matched to a gene. The CDR3 length is 14 residues. This CDR3 is CASSLGRGQGKLFF. The CDR3 DNA is TGCGCCAGCAGCCTGGGGAGGGGGCAAGGAAAACTGTTTTTT.

This clone was detected only once. The V gene is TRBV7-9, the J gene TRBJ1-1, with TRBD1 matching 9 bases. This CDR3 is 14 amino acids long. The germline V gene has CDR1 SEHNR and CDR2 FQNEAQ (reference sequence). With V trimmed by 6 bases and J by 5 bases, 7 bases remained unmatched. The CDR3 DNA reads as TGTGCCAGCAGGGAACAGGGGGCTTTGACTGAAGCTTTCTTT. This codes for CASREQGALTEAFF.

In its sample, this clone was seen once. The rearrangement uses TRBV6-5 and TRBJ2-5; a weak D match, TRBD2 (5 bases). V was pared by 7 bases and J by 2 bases, with 17 bases between. Germline V gene lookup returns CDR1 MNHEY and CDR2 SVGAGI. The CDR3 contains 15 residues. The CDR3 DNA reads as TGTGCCAGCACTCGCCCCGGCCGGGGTCAAGAGACCCAGTACTTC. This encodes CASTRPGRGQETQYF.

This chain links TRBV10-3 with TRBJ2-2, with no clear D. The CDR3 spans 13 residues. V gave up 6 bases and J gave up 1 base, with 6 bases separating them. Germline V gene data show CDR1 as ENHRY and CDR2 as SYGVKD. The CDR3, as DNA: TGTGCCATCAGCGCGGAGAACACCGGGGAGCTGTTTTTT. This gives the protein CAISAENTGELFF.